The 3 T cell receptor beta chains below all came from one sample that was sequenced in a study of T-cell memory formation after mild COVID-19. TCRdb reprocessed the 5' RACE reads with MiXCR, giving one entry per CDR3 protein. The data hold about 270,000 distinct CDR3 sequences, with 15% to 20% observed a single time. Material: PBMCs or a T cell subset sorted from them (not recorded which). These receptors were collected from a man between 18 and 29 years old who had mild COVID-19 (a few samples of this study predate the infection). Cell type and time point are not known.

The table lists this clonotype with many counts. The gene calls are TRBV4-1 and TRBJ2-7; D not certain. The length of the CDR3 is 15 residues. Germline V CDR1 and CDR2: MGHRA, YSYEKL. V was pared by 0 bases and J by 2 bases, with 11 bases between. Here the CDR3 reads CASSQDVQNPYEQYV. As DNA, the CDR3 is TGCGCCAGCAGCCAAGATGTGCAGAACCCCTACGAGCAGTACGTC.

This clonotype was seen ten or more times. This chain links TRBV7-8 with TRBJ1-1, with no clear D. Per the germline V gene, CDR1 is SGHVS and CDR2 is FQNEAQ. This CDR3 is built from 13 residues. Trimming took off 4 bases at V and 3 bases at J, with 9 bases between the two ends. The CDR3 DNA sequence: TGTGCCAGCAGCTACCCACCGTACACTGAAGCTTTCTTT. Its protein is CASSYPPYTEAFF.

J is TRBJ2-3 and V is TRBV10-2; a possible D gene is TRBD1 (5 bases). CDR3 length: 15 amino acids. Germline values: CDR1 WSHSY, CDR2 SAAADI. Trimming removed 5 bases from V and 8 bases from J, with 20 bases in between. CDR3 bases: TGCGCCAGCAGTCCGGCCCGGTGGCAGGGTGGTACGCAGTATTTT. Its translation: CASSPARWQGGTQYF.